Listed below are T cell receptor beta chains from one sample, sequenced in a study of blood T cell repertoires in COVID-19. Generated by immunoSEQ multiplex PCR, the TCRdb table keeps only in-frame clones and is missing some. Altogether about 50,000 clones are present, around four fifths being singletons, with the ten largest covering 5.5% to 6.5%. The specimen sequenced was peripheral blood. These receptors originate from a woman aged 80 or over with acute or convalescent COVID-19. CDR3s include the opening cysteine and the closing phenylalanine or tryptophan. Fields, in order: clone size, V gene, D gene, J gene, CDR3 protein, CDR3 DNA. A D gene is named only where the DNA matches it firmly. Size is omitted from some rows. Given values are once, few, many or a class for expanded clones.

>few|TRBV2|.|TRBJ1-3
CASSVPIVRVSGNTIYF
TGTGCCAGCAGTGTCCCCATTGTCAGGGTATCTGGAAACACCATATATTTT
>.|TRBV4-1|.|TRBJ1-2
CASSPQGLDYGYTF
TGCGCCAGCAGCCCTCAGGGCCTCGACTATGGCTACACCTTC
>.|TRBV27|TRBD2|TRBJ2-7
CATRTGLPPYEQYF
TGTGCCACCCGCACGGGACTACCCCCCTACGAGCAGTACTTC
>.|TRBV20-1|TRBD1|TRBJ1-6
CSASLAGIKGTAPLHF
TGCAGTGCTAGTTTGGCAGGGATAAAGGGGACAGCACCCCTCCACTTT
>.|TRBV20-1|.|TRBJ1-5
CSASGGGNQPQHF
TGCAGTGCTAGTGGGGGGGGCAATCAGCCCCAGCATTTT
>.|TRBV3-1/TRBV3-2|TRBD2|TRBJ2-7
CASRTSGGAGEQYF
TGTGCCAGCAGAACTAGCGGGGGGGCGGGCGAGCAGTACTTC
>.|TRBV7-2|TRBD1|TRBJ2-3
CASSIRQGNTQYF
TGTGCCAGCAGCATTAGACAGGGAAATACGCAGTATTTT
>few|TRBV6-5|.|TRBJ1-5
CASSPTRGDNQPQHF
TGTGCCAGCAGTCCAACCAGGGGAGACAATCAGCCCCAGCATTTT
>.|TRBV3-1/TRBV3-2|.|TRBJ2-7
CASSQQGSYEQYF
TGTGCCAGCAGCCAGCAGGGTTCCTACGAGCAGTACTTC
>.|TRBV19|TRBD1|TRBJ2-1
CASSIKQGANEQFF
TGTGCCAGTAGTATAAAACAGGGGGCTAATGAGCAGTTCTTC
>.|TRBV15|TRBD2|TRBJ2-3
CATSRASISGVISTDTQYF
TGTGCCACCAGCAGGGCCAGTATTAGCGGGGTCATAAGCACAGATACGCAGTATTTT
>.|TRBV18|TRBD2|TRBJ2-5
CASSPGLRETQYF
TGTGCCAGCTCACCGGGACTAAGAGAGACCCAGTACTTC
>.|TRBV19|.|TRBJ1-5
CASRDIMSGYSNQPQHF
TGTGCCAGTAGGGATATAATGTCGGGGTATAGCAATCAGCCCCAGCATTTT
>.|TRBV7-9|TRBD2|TRBJ2-1
CASSSAGTSGSNEQFF
TGTGCCAGCAGCTCCGCCGGGACTAGCGGATCCAATGAGCAGTTCTTC
>.|TRBV18|.|TRBJ2-2
CASSPRRGTGELFF
TGTGCCAGCTCACCACGGCGCGGGACCGGGGAGCTGTTTTTT
>.|TRBV19|TRBD1|TRBJ1-2
CASSHPGTGGEGYGYTF
TGTGCCAGTAGCCATCCCGGGACAGGGGGCGAGGGCTATGGCTACACCTTC
>.|TRBV6-6|.|TRBJ2-7
CASANGGADSYEQYF
TGTGCCAGCGCAAACGGCGGGGCCGACTCCTACGAGCAGTACTTC
>.|TRBV10-3|.|TRBJ2-7
CAISGDTRFDEQYF
TGTGCCATCAGTGGCGACACTAGATTCGACGAGCAGTACTTC
>.|TRBV19|.|TRBJ2-2
CASSAPLTATGELFF
TGTGCCAGTAGTGCGCCCCTGACAGCCACCGGGGAGCTGTTTTTT
>.|TRBV20-1|.|TRBJ1-2
CITGVDYGYTF
TGCATTACCGGGGTCGACTATGGCTACACCTTC